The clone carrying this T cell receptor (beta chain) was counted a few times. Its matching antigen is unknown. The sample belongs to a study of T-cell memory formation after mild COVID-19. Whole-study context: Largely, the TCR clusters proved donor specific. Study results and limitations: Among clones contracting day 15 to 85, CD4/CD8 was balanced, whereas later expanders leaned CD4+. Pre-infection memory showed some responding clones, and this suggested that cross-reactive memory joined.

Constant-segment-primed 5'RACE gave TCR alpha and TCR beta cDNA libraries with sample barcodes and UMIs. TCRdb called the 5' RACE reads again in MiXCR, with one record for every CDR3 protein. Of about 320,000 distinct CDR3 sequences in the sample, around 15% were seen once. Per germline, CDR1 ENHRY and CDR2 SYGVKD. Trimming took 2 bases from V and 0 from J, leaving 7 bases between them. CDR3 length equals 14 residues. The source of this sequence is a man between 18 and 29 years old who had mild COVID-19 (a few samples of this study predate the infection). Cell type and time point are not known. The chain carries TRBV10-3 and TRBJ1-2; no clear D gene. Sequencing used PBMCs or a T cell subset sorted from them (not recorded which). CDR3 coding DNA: TGTGCCATCAGTGAGGGCAGAGCTAACTATGGCTACACCTTC. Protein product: CAISEGRANYGYTF.